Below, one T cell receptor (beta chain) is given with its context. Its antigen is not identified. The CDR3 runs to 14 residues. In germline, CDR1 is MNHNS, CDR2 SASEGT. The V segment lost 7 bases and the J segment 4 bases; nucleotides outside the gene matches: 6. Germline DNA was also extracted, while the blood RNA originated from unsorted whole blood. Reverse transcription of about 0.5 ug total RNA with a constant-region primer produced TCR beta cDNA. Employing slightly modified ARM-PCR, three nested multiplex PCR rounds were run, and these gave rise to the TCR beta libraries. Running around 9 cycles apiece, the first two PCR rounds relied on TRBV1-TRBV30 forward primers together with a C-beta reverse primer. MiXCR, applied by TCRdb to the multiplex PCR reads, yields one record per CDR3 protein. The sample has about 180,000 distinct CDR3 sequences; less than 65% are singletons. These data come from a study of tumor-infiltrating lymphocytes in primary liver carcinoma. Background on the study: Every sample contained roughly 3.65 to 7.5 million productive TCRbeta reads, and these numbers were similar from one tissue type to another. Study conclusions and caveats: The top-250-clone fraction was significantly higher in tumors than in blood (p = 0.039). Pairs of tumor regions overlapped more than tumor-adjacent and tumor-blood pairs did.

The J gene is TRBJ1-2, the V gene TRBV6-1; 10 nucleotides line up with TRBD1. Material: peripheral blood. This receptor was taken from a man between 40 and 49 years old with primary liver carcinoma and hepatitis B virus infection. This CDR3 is CASTWTGGGYGYTF. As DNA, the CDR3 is TGTGCCAGCACCTGGACAGGGGGAGGCTATGGCTACACCTTC.